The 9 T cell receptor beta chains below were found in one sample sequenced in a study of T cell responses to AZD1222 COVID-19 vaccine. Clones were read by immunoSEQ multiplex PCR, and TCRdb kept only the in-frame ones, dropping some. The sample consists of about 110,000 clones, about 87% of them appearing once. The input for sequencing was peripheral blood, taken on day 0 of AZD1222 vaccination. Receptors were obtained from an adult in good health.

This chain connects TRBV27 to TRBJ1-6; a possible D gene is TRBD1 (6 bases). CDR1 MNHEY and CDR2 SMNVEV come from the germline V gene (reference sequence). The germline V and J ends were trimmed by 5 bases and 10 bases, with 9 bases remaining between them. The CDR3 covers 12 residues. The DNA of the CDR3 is TGTGCCAGCAGTACAGGGTGGTCACCCCTCCACTTT. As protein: CASSTGWSPLHF.

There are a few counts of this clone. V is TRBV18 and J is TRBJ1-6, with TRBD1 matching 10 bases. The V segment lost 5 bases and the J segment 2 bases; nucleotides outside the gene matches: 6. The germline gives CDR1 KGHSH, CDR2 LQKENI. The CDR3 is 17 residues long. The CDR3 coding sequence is TGTGCCAGCTCATCTGGACAGGGGGGACCCTATAATTCACCCCTCCACTTT. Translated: CASSSGQGGPYNSPLHF.

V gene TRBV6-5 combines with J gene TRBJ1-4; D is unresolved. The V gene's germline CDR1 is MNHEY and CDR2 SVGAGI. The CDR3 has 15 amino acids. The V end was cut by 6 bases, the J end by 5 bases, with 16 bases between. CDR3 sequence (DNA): TGTGCCAGCAGGTCCAGAGGGCGGGAGAATGAAAAACTGTTTTTT. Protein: CASRSRGRENEKLFF.

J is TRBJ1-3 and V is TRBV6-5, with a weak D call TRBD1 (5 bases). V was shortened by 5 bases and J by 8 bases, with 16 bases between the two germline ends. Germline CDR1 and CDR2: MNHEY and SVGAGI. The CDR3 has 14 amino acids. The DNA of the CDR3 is TGTGCCAGCAGTAAAACAACCGGGGGAGACACCATATATTTT. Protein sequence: CASSKTTGGDTIYF.

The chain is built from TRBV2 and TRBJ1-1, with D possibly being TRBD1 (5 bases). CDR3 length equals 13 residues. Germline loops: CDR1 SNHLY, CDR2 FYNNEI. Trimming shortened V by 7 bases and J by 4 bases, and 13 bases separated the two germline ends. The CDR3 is CASMLGVGTEAFF. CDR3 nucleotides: TGTGCCAGCATGTTGGGGGTAGGCACTGAAGCTTTCTTT.

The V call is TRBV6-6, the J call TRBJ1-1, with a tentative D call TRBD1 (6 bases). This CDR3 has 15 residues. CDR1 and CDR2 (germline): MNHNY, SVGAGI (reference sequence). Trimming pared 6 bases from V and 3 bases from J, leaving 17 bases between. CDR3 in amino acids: CASSPSGGRHTEAFF. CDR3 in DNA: TGTGCCAGCAGCCCCTCCGGGGGCCGACACACTGAAGCTTTCTTT.

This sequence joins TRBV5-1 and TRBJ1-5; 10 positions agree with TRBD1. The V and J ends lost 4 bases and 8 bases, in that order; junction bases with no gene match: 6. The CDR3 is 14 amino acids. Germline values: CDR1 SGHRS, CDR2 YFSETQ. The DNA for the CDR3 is TGCGCCAGCAGCCACGGGACAGGGGATGAGCCCCAGCATTTT. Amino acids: CASSHGTGDEPQHF.

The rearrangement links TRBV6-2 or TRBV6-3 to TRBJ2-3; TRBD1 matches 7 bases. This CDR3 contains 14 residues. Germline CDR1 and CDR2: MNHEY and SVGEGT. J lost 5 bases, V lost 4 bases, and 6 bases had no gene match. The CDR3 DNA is TGTGCCAGCAGTTCGACAGGGACAATAGATACGCAGTATTTT. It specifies CASSSTGTIDTQYF.

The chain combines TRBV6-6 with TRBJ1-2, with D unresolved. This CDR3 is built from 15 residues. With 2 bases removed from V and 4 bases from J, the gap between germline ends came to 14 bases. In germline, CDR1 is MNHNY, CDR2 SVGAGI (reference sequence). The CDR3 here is CASSYAQGQSYGYTF. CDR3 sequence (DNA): TGTGCCAGCAGTTACGCACAAGGCCAGAGCTATGGCTACACCTTC.